This T cell receptor beta chain appears in the sequencing data of a study of T cells after yellow fever vaccination (dated by TCRdb to the late 2010s). In terms of the full investigation: The SMART-Seq v4 Ultra Low Input RNA kit was used to prepare libraries from fractions with low cell numbers. Blood samples were taken at several timepoints before and after primary and secondary immunization, and bulk PBMC replicates and cell subsets were isolated. Two healthy male donors, one aged 18 to 30 and one aged 30 to 40 years, were included in the cohort. Bulk TCR alpha and beta repertoires were sequenced longitudinally to track T-cell clones before and after primary and booster YFV17D yellow fever vaccination.

TCR cDNA was synthesized by 5'RACE template switching, through which a universal primer site and unique molecular identifiers were introduced. Priming of cDNA synthesis was performed from both the TCR alpha and TCR beta constant segments. Two PCR steps were used to amplify libraries, with sample barcodes and sequencing adapters being added in the second step. Sequencing of libraries was performed on Illumina HiSeq 2500 (2x100 bp) or NovaSeq (2x150 bp). The paper's processing steps were these. Demultiplexing of reads and collapsing into UMI consensus sequences were performed with MIGEC, and V(D)J alignment was carried out with MiXCR. Clonotypes responding to the vaccine were identified with edgeR on replicate PBMC samples, with the criteria of FDR below 0.01 and a log2 fold change above 5 up to day 15. CD4 or CD8 identity was assigned to each bulk clonotype according to whether the clonotype was present at higher abundance in the sequenced CD4 repertoire or the sequenced CD8 repertoire. TCRdb reworked the public reads: Q25 trimming with fastp, MiXCR clone assembly, productive beta chains retained. Each record represents a unique CDR3 protein, reported with the most common genes and DNA among its rows. Clone size and V and J calls follow TCRdb, not the original study. A total of approximately 510,000 distinct CDR3 sequences appear in this sample, just over 20% of them only once. Roughly a sixth of the sample comes from the top ten.

The intended sense of this specimen's treatment or condition label: live attenuated yellow fever vaccine strain. At every blood-draw timepoint, two biological replicates of bulk PBMCs were collected. A standard Ficoll-Paque protocol was used to isolate PBMCs from peripheral blood. TriZol was used to extract RNA from bulk PBMCs, CD4 and CD8 fractions, and dextramer-positive and dextramer-negative fractions. Beyond this particular receptor, the publication reports: Only a couple of donors were included in the study, so the extent to which the findings can be generalized is limited. Compared with the primary T-cell response, the secondary T-cell response was faster but weaker, reaching its peak on day 5 rather than on day 15. A small fraction of clonotypes showed up in both the CD4 and CD8 compartments, probably as a result of convergent recombination. Computational filtering was needed because FACS-sorted repertoires could contain abundant contaminating clonotypes from the bulk population. Most clones expanded after primary vaccination (around 96% of CD4 and 70% to 90% of CD8) were re-detected after the booster, suggesting that broad memory maintenance occurred.

The germline V gene provides CDR1 SGHRS and CDR2 YFSETQ. V lost 3 bases and J lost 2 bases, and the count of bases not matched to a germline gene is 13. The CDR3 spans 18 residues, from the cysteine through the phenylalanine. Just CDR3 DNA is preserved here, 54 bases in frame from base 1. With regard to this clonotype: Its antigen remains unidentified. The record has no base qualities; no much larger clone is one base away.

The V gene is TRBV5-1 and the J gene is TRBJ2-5; 10 of the junction bases match TRBD2. The material was PBMCs, obtained about 21 days after the first yellow fever vaccination. The clonotype comes from a young man who received the YFV17D yellow fever vaccine. CDR3 loop: CASSYLAGAHSLQETQYF. The sequenced DNA: TGCGCCAGCAGCTACCTAGCGGGGGCTCATTCACTTCAAGAGACCCAGTACTTC. Here the CDR3 is joined to the reference TRBV5-1 and TRBJ2-5 genes, and the full variable domain is: KAGVTQTPRYLIKTRGQQVTLSCSPISGHRSVSWYQQTPGQGLQFLFEYFSETQRNKGNFPGRFSGRQFSNSRSEMNVSTLELGDSALYLCASSYLAGAHSLQETQYFGPGTRLLVL.